These T cell receptor beta chains were read from a single sample in a study of cytomegalovirus exposure and HLA in healthy donors. Sequencing used immunoSEQ multiplex PCR; TCRdb keeps in-frame clones, though not all of them. This table lists 200,000 or so clones. Input material: PBMCs. Every receptor here comes from a girl between 2 and 10 years old in good health and CMV-seropositive. The CDR3 runs from the conserved cysteine through the conserved F or W. A D gene is named only where the DNA matches it firmly.

j_call d_call v_call cdr3_aa cdr3_nt
TRBJ1-5 . TRBV4-2 CASSQAGGAGNQPQHF TGTGCCAGCAGCCAAGCGGGTGGGGCGGGCAATCAGCCCCAGCATTTT
TRBJ2-7 . TRBV5-1 CASSLVGAEPSYEQYF TGCGCCAGCAGCTTGGTTGGGGCAGAGCCCTCCTACGAGCAGTACTTC
TRBJ2-3 TRBD2 TRBV14 CASSQDRFGRAADTQYF TGTGCCAGCAGCCAAGATCGGTTCGGGAGGGCCGCAGATACGCAGTATTTT
TRBJ2-1 TRBD1 TRBV4-1 CASSGTGSEEQFF TGCGCCAGCAGCGGGACAGGGTCGGAGGAGCAGTTCTTC
TRBJ1-1 . TRBV19 CASSNRLEAFF TGTGCCAGTAGTAACAGGCTCGAAGCTTTCTTT
TRBJ1-1 TRBD1 TRBV7-8 CASSLTGATEAFF TGTGCCAGCAGCTTGACAGGGGCAACTGAAGCTTTCTTT
TRBJ1-1 . TRBV2 CASSETPGGTKAFF TGTGCCAGCAGTGAGACCCCCGGGGGGACAAAAGCTTTCTTT
TRBJ1-6 . TRBV27 CASSPPQGPPLFSPLHF TGTGCCAGCAGTCCCCCACAGGGCCCCCCTCTGTTTTCACCCCTCCACTTT
TRBJ1-5 TRBD1 TRBV28 CASSFRGPSNQPQHF TGTGCCAGCAGTTTTAGGGGGCCGAGCAATCAGCCCCAGCATTTT
TRBJ2-7 TRBD2 TRBV28 CASSPGLGGRTSYEQYF TGTGCCAGCAGCCCTGGTCTGGGCGGGAGGACATCCTACGAGCAGTACTTC
TRBJ1-1 . TRBV19 CASRHVPAGAEAFF TGTGCCAGTAGGCATGTCCCGGCAGGGGCCGAAGCTTTCTTT
TRBJ2-7 TRBD1 TRBV7-9 CASSSGTGIYEQYF TGTGCCAGCAGCTCCGGGACAGGTATCTACGAGCAGTACTTC
TRBJ2-3 TRBD2 TRBV7-8 CASSNPGLAGPVGQYF TGTGCCAGCAGCAACCCGGGACTAGCGGGGCCGGTGGGGCAGTATTTT
TRBJ1-1 TRBD1 TRBV29-1 CSAGGQEYTEAFF TGCAGCGCCGGCGGACAGGAGTACACTGAAGCTTTCTTT
TRBJ1-2 . TRBV19 CACAGLNYGYTF TGTGCCTGCGCAGGCCTCAACTATGGCTACACCTTC
TRBJ2-1 . TRBV7-2 CASSSPLYNEQFF TGTGCCAGCAGCTCCCCCCTTTACAATGAGCAGTTCTTC
TRBJ2-7 TRBD2 TRBV4-2 CASSQDGLGDNYEQYF TGTGCCAGCAGCCAAGATGGACTAGGGGATAACTACGAGCAGTACTTC
TRBJ2-7 TRBD2 TRBV11-2 CASSSEAGTYEQYF TGTGCCAGCAGCTCAGAAGCGGGAACTTACGAGCAGTACTTC
TRBJ2-1 . TRBV7-9 CASSLAWQMGPWYNEQFF TGTGCCAGCAGCTTAGCGTGGCAGATGGGCCCCTGGTACAATGAGCAGTTCTTC
TRBJ2-7 . TRBV5-1 CASSLSAGSLGEQYF TGCGCCAGCAGCTTATCGGCGGGATCTCTCGGCGAGCAGTACTTC
TRBJ2-7 TRBD1 TRBV7-2 CASSLSQGAAYEQYF TGTGCCAGCAGCTTAAGCCAGGGGGCCGCCTACGAGCAGTACTTC
TRBJ2-3 TRBD1 TRBV18 CASSPDRARTDTQYF TGTGCCAGCTCGCCGGACAGGGCGAGAACAGATACGCAGTATTTT
TRBJ2-3 . TRBV7-2 CASSLLGVGGALADTQYF TGTGCCAGCAGCTTATTGGGGGTGGGGGGAGCTCTCGCAGATACGCAGTATTTT
TRBJ2-7 TRBD1 TRBV5-1 CASSTWTGETYEQYF TGCGCCAGCAGCACATGGACAGGGGAGACCTACGAGCAGTACTTC
TRBJ2-7 TRBD1 TRBV9 CASSAGQGKGYEQYF TGTGCCAGCAGTGCGGGACAGGGAAAGGGCTACGAGCAGTACTTC
TRBJ2-1 . TRBV1 CTSGSDRKGYNEQFF TGCACCAGTGGGTCAGATAGGAAGGGGTACAATGAGCAGTTCTTC
TRBJ2-7 . TRBV27 CASSSTHPIYEQYF TGTGCCAGCAGCTCCACTCATCCCATCTACGAGCAGTACTTC
TRBJ1-4 . TRBV27 CASSSDSSYEKLFF TGTGCCAGCAGTTCAGACAGTAGTTATGAAAAACTGTTTTTT
TRBJ2-7 . TRBV9 CASSVGGLGEQYF TGTGCCAGCAGCGTGGGAGGACTGGGAGAGCAGTACTTC
TRBJ1-2 TRBD1 TRBV6-1 CASSEARGTGSF TGTGCCAGCAGTGAAGCGCGGGGGACAGGAAGCTTC
TRBJ2-7 TRBD1 TRBV7-2 CASSLSGTVGEQYF TGTGCCAGCAGCTTGTCCGGGACAGTAGGGGAGCAGTACTTC
TRBJ2-2 TRBD1 TRBV19 CASRITPGQGAPGELFF TGTGCCAGTAGAATAACGCCGGGACAGGGGGCGCCCGGGGAGCTGTTTTTT
TRBJ1-2 . TRBV9 CASSPIGNRAGTF TGTGCCAGCAGCCCAATTGGGAACAGGGCTGGCACCTTC
TRBJ1-4 . TRBV18 CASSVRGATNEKLFF TGTGCCAGCTCAGTCCGGGGAGCAACTAATGAAAAACTGTTTTTT
TRBJ2-3 . TRBV15 CATTSGADTQYF TGTGCCACCACCTCAGGTGCAGATACGCAGTATTTT
TRBJ2-7 . TRBV29-1 CSVAHRVQSSYEQYF TGCAGCGTGGCTCACAGGGTCCAAAGCTCCTACGAGCAGTACTTC
TRBJ1-2 TRBD1 TRBV7-9 CASGSLGQPYGYTF TGTGCCAGCGGCTCCCTGGGACAGCCCTATGGCTACACCTTC